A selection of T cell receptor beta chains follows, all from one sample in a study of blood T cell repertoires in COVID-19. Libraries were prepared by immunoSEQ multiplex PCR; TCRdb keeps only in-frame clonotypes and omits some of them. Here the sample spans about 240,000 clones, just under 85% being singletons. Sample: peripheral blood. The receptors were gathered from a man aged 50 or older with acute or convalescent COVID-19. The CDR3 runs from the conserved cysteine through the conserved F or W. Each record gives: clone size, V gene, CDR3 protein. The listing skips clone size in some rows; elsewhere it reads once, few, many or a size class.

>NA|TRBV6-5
CASWGGATEAFF
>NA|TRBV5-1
CASSLGRGFSGNTIYF
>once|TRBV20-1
CSANDPRGAFF
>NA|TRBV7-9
CASSLGQNYGYTF
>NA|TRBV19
CASSKGTGDNFQPQHF
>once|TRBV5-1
CASSLVLPGDGYTF
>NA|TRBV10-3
CATLGSPGGDLNYGYTF
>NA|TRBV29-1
CSVEEIPGGKSDGYTF
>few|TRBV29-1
CSVSGQAVEAFF
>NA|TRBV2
CASSAGGAYQPQHF
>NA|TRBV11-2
CASSLVRSGTFPYEQYF
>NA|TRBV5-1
CASSAPGLAGTDTQYF
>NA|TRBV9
CASSVSGAAQETQYF
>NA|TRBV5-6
CASTYTGQMNTEAFF
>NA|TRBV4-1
CASSQESHGQGKNIQYF
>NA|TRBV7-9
CASSFRPGVGYTF
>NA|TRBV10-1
CASSESGHRNTEAFF
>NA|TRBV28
CASSLTGRATDTQYF
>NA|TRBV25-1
CASSDTGGNSPLHF
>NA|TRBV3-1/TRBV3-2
CASSRSTGRTSPLHF
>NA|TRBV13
CASSFGLAGYNEQFF
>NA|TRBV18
CASSPGVTSGGSGNTIYF
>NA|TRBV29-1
CSATGTGDQPQHF
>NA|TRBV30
CAWRKTGYNEQFF